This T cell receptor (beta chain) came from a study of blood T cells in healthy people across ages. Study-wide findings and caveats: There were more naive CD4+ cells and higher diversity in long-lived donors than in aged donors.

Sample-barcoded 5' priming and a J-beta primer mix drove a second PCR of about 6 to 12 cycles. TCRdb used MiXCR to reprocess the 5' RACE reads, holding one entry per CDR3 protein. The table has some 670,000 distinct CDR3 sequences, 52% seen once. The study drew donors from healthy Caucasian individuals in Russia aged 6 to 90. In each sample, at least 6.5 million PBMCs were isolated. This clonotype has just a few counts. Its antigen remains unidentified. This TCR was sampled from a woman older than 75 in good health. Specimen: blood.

The CDR3 DNA reads TGTGCCAGCACCCCCAGGGCCTCCTACGAGCAGTACTTC. Protein product: CASTPRASYEQYF. J is TRBJ2-7 and V is TRBV11-2, with D possibly being TRBD1 (5 bases). This CDR3 contains 13 residues. Per germline, CDR1 SGHAT and CDR2 FQNNGV. The V and J ends lost 7 bases and 0 bases respectively, with 10 bases between them.